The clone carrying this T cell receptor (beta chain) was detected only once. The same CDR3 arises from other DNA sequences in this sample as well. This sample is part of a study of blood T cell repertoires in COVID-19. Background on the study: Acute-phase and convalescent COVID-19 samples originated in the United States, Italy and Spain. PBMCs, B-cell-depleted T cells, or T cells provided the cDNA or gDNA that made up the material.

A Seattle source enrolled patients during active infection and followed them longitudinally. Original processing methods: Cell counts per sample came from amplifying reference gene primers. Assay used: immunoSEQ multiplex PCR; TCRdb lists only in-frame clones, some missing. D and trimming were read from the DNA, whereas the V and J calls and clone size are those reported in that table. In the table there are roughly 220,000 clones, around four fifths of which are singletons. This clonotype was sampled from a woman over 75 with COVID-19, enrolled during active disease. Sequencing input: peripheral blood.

This CDR3 is CASSVGEGRGTDTQYF. The CDR3 nucleotides are TGTGCCAGCAGCGTAGGAGAGGGTAGGGGCACAGATACGCAGTATTTT. The chain couples TRBV9 to TRBJ2-3, with D perhaps matching TRBD2 (5 bases). Trimming stripped 0 bases from V and 1 base from J, with 12 bases between. The CDR3 is 16 residues long. CDR1 and CDR2 from the germline V gene are SGDLS and YYNGEE.